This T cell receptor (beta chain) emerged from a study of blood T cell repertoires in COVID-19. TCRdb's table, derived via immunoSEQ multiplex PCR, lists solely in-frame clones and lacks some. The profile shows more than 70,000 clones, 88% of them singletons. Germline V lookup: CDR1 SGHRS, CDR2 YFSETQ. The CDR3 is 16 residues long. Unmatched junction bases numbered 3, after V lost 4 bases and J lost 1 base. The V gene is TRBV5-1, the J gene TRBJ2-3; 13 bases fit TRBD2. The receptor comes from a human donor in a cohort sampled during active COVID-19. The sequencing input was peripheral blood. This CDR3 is CASSRTSGGGTDTQYF. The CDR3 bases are TGCGCCAGCAGCCGGACTAGCGGGGGAGGCACAGATACGCAGTATTTT.